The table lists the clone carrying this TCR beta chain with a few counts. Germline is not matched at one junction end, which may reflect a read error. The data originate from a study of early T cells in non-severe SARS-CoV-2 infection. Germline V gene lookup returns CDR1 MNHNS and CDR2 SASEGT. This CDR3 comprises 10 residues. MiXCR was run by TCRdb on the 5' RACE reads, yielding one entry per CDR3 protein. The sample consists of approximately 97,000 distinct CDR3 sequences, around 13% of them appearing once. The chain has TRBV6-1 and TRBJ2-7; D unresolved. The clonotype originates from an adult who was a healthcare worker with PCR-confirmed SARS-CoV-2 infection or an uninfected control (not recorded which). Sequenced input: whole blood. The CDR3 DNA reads TGTGCCAGCATCTCCTCCGAGCAGTACTTC. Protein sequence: CASISSEQYF.